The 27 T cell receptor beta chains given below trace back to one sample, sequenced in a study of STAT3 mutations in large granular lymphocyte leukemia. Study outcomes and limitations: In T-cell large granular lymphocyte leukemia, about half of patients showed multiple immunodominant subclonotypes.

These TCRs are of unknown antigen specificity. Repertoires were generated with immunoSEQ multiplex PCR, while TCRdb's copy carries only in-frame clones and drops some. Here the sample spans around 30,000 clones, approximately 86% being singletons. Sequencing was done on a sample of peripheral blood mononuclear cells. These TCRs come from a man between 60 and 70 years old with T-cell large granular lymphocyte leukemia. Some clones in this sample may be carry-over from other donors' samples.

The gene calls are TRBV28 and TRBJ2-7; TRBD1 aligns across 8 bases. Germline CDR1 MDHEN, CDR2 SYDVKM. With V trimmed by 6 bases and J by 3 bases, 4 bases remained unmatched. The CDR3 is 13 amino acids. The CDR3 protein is CASRPGQVYEQYF. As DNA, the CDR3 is TGTGCCAGCAGGCCGGGACAGGTCTACGAGCAGTACTTC.

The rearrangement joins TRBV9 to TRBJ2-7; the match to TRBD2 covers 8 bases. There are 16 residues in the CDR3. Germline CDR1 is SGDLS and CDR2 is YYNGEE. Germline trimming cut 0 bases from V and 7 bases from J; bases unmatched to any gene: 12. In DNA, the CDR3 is TGTGCCAGCAGCGTAGGGTCGGGAGGGCCAGGGCGAGAGCAGTACTTC. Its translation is CASSVGSGGPGREQYF.

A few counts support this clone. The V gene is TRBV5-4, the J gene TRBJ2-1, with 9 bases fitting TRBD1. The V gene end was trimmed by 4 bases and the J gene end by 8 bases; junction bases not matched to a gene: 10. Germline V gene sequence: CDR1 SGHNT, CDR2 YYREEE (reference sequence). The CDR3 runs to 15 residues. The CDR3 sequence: CASSIGQGLEYEQFF. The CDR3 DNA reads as TGTGCCAGCAGCATCGGACAGGGGCTGGAATATGAGCAGTTCTTC. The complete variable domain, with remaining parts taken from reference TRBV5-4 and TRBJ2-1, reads ETGVTQSPTHLIKTRGQQVTLRCSSQSGHNTVSWYQQALGQGPQFIFQYYREEENGRGNFPPRFSGLQFPNYSSELNVNALELDDSALYLCASSIGQGLEYEQFFGPGTRLTVL.

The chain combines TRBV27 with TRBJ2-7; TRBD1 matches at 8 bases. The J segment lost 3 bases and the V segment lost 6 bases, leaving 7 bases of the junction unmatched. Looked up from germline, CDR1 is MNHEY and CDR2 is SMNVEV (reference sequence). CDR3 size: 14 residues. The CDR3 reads CASRSPDRVYEQYF. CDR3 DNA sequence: TGTGCCAGCAGGTCTCCGGACAGGGTCTACGAGCAGTACTTC.

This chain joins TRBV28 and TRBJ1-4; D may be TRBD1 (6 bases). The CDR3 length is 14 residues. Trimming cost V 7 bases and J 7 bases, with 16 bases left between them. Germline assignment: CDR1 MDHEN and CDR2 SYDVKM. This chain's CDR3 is CASTPGGLVEKLFF. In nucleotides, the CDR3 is TGTGCCAGCACCCCCGGGGGGCTGGTTGAAAAACTGTTTTTT. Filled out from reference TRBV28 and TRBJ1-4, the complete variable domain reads DVKVTQSSRYLVKRTGEKVFLECVQDMDHENMFWYRQDPGLGLRLIYFSYDVKMKEKGDIPEGYSVSREKKERFSLILESASTNQTSMYLCASTPGGLVEKLFFGSGTQLSVL.

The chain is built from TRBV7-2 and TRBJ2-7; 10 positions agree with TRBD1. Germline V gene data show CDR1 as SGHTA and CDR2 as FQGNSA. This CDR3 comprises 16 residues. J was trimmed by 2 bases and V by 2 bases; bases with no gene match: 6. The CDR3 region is CASSLIGTGAPYEQYF. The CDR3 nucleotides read TGTGCCAGCAGCTTAATTGGGACAGGGGCCCCCTACGAGCAGTACTTC. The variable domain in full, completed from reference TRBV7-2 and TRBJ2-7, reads GAGVSQSPSNKVTEKGKDVELRCDPISGHTALYWYRQSLGQGLEFLIYFQGNSAPDKSGLPSDRFSAERTGGSVSTLTIQRTQQEDSAVYLCASSLIGTGAPYEQYFGPGTRLTVT.

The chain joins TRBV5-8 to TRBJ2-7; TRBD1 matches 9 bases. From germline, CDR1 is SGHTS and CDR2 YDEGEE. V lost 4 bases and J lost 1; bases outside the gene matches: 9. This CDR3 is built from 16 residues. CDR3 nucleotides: TGTGCCAGCAGCCTGTTGGGACAGGGTGCTTCCTACGAGCAGTACTTC. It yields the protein CASSLLGQGASYEQYF.

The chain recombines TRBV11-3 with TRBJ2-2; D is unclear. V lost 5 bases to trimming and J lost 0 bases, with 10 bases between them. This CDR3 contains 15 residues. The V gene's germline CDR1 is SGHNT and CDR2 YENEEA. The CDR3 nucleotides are TGTGCCAGCAGCGGGCGTATCGCGAACACCGGGGAGCTGTTTTTT. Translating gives CASSGRIANTGELFF.

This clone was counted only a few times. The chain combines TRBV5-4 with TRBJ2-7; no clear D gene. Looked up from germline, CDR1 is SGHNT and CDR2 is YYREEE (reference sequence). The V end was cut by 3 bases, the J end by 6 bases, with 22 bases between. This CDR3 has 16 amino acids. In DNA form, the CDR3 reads TGTGCCAGCAGCTCCCTCCCTGTGCGGACCGGTTTCGAGCAGTACTTC. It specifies CASSSLPVRTGFEQYF.

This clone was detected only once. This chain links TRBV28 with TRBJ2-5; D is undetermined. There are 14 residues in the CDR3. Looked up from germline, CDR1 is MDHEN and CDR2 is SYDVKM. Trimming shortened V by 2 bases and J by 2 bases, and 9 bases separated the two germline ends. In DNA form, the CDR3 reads TGTGCCAGCAGTTTAAATTCACCGCAAGAGACCCAGTACTTC. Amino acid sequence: CASSLNSPQETQYF. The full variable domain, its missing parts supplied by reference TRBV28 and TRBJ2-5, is DVKVTQSSRYLVKRTGEKVFLECVQDMDHENMFWYRQDPGLGLRLIYFSYDVKMKEKGDIPEGYSVSREKKERFSLILESASTNQTSMYLCASSLNSPQETQYFGPGTRLLVL.

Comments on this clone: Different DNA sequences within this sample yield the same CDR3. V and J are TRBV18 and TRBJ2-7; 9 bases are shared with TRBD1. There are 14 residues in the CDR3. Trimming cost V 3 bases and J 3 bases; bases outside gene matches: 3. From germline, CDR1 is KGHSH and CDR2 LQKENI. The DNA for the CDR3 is TGTGCCAGCTCACCGCCGGGACAGGGCTACGAGCAGTACTTC. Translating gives CASSPPGQGYEQYF.

The CDR3 coding sequence is TGCGCCAGCAGCTTGTTTAGCGGGCCTTACGAGCAGTACTTC. Its translation is CASSLFSGPYEQYF. The chain joins TRBV5-1 to TRBJ2-7; TRBD2 matches 7 bases. CDR1 and CDR2 from the germline V gene are SGHRS and YFSETQ. There are 14 residues in the CDR3. J gave up 4 bases and V 1 base, and 5 bases lay outside the gene matches.

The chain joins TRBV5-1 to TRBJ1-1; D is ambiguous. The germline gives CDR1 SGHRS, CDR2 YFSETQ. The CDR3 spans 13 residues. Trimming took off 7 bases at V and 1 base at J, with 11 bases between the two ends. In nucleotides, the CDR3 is TGCGCCAGCCATCAGGCCACGAACACTGAAGCTTTCTTT. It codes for CASHQATNTEAFF.

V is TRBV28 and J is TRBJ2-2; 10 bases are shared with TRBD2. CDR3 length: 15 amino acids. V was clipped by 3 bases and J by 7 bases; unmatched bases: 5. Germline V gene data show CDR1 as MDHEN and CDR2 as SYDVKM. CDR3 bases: TGTGCCAGCAGTTTCCTAGCGGGAGTAAACGGGGAGCTGTTTTTT. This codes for CASSFLAGVNGELFF.

CDR3 coding DNA: TGCGCCAGCAGCTTGGCGGGGGCAAGCACAGATACGCAGTATTTT. Residues: CASSLAGASTDTQYF. The chain is built from TRBV5-1 and TRBJ2-3; the D call may be TRBD1 or TRBD2 (6 bases each). V shed 0 bases and J shed 0 bases, with 8 bases lying between them. In germline, CDR1 is SGHRS, CDR2 YFSETQ. The CDR3 contains 15 residues.

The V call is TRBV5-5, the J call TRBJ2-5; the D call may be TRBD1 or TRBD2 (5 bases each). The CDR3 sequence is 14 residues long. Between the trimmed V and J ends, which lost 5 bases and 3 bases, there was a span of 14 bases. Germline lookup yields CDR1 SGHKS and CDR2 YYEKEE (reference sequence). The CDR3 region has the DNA TGTGCCAGCAGTATGGGGCTAGCCAAAGAGACCCAGTACTTC. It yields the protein CASSMGLAKETQYF.

The CDR3 sequence: CASRGATGTAAEAFF. The CDR3 region has the DNA TGTGCCAGCAGGGGAGCCACCGGGACAGCCGCTGAAGCTTTCTTT. The genes are TRBV6-5 and TRBJ1-1, with TRBD1 matching 7 bases. Germline-derived CDR1 and CDR2 are MNHEY and SVGAGI. J was trimmed by 6 bases and V by 6 bases; bases with no gene match: 13. This CDR3 has 15 residues.

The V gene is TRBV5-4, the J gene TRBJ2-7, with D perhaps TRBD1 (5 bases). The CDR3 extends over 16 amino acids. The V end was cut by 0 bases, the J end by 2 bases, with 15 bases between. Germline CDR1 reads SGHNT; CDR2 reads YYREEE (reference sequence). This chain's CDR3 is CASSLAGAAQTYEQYF. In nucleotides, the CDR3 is TGTGCCAGCAGCTTGGCTGGGGCGGCCCAGACCTACGAGCAGTACTTC.

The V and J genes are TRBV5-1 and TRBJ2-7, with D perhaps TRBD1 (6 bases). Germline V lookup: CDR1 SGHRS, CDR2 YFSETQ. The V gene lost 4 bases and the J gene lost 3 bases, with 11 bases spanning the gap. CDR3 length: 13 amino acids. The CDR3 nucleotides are TGCGCCAGCAGCCCGCAGGGGAGCTACGAGCAGTACTTC. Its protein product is CASSPQGSYEQYF.

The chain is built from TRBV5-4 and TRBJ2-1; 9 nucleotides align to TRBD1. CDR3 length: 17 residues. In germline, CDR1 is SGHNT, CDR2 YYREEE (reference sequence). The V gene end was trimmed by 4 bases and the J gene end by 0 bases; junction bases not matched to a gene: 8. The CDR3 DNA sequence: TGTGCCAGCAGCCCGAGACAGGGGGGAAGCTCCTACAATGAGCAGTTCTTC. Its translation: CASSPRQGGSSYNEQFF.

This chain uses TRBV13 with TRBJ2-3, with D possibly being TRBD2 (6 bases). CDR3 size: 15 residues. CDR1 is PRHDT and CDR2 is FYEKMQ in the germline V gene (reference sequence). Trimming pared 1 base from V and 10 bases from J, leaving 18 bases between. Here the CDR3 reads CASSLASAHPFPQYF. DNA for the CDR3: TGTGCCAGCAGCTTAGCTAGCGCCCACCCTTTCCCGCAGTATTTT.

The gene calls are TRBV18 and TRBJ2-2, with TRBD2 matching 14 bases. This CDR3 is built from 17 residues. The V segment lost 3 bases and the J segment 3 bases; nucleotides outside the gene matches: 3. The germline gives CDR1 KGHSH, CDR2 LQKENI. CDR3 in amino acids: CASSPGLAGVYTGELFF. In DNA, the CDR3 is TGTGCCAGCTCACCGGGACTAGCGGGAGTGTACACCGGGGAGCTGTTTTTT.

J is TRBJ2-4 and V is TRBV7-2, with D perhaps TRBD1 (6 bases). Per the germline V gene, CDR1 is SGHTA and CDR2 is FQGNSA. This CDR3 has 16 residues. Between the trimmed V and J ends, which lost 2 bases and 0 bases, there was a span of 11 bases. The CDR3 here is CASSLQGTGAKNIQYF. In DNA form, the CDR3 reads TGTGCCAGCAGCTTACAGGGGACCGGAGCCAAAAACATTCAGTACTTC.

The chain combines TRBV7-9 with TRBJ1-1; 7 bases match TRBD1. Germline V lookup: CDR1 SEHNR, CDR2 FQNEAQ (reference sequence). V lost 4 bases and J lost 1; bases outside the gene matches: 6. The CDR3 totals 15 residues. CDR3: CASSSTGASNTEAFF. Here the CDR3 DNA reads TGTGCCAGCAGCTCCACAGGGGCATCGAACACTGAAGCTTTCTTT.

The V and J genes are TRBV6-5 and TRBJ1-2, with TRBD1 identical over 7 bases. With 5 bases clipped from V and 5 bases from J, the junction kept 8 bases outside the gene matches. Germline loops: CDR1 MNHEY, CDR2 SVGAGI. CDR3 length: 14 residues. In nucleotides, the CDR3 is TGTGCCAGCAGTACTCCGGGACAGATATATGGCTACACCTTC. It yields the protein CASSTPGQIYGYTF.

CDR3 loop: CASSGLAMYEQYF. Written as DNA, the CDR3 is TGTGCCAGCAGCGGACTAGCCATGTACGAGCAGTACTTC. This chain uses TRBV7-2 with TRBJ2-7, with 8 bases that match TRBD2. With V trimmed by 5 bases and J by 4 bases, 4 bases remained unmatched. Germline V gives CDR1 SGHTA, CDR2 FQGNSA. CDR3 length: 13 amino acids.

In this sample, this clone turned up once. CDR3 amino acids: CASSSPLGLAGQETQYF. For the CDR3, the DNA is TGTGCCAGCAGCTCCCCTCTCGGACTAGCGGGACAAGAGACCCAGTACTTC. The chain is built from TRBV7-9 and TRBJ2-5, with 12 positions matching TRBD2. This CDR3 is 17 amino acids long. The germline CDR1 and CDR2 sequences are SEHNR and FQNEAQ (reference sequence). With V trimmed by 4 bases and J by 2 bases, 8 bases remained unmatched.